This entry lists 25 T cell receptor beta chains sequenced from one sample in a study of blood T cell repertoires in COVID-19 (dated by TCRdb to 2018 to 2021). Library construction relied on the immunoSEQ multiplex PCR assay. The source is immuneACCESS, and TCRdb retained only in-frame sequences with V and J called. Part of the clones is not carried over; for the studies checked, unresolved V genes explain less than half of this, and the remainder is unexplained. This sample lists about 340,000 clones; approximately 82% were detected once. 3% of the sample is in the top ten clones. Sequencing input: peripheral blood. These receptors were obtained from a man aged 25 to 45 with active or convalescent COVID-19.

CDR3 nucleotides: TGTGCCAGTAGCCGGGGGGATACGCAGTATTTT. Its translation is CASSRGDTQYF. The chain recombines TRBV19 with TRBJ2-3; D possibly corresponds to TRBD2 (6 bases). V was pared by 6 bases and J by 6 bases, with 7 bases between. Germline V gene sequence: CDR1 LNHDA, CDR2 SQIVND (reference sequence). The CDR3 is made up of 11 amino acids.

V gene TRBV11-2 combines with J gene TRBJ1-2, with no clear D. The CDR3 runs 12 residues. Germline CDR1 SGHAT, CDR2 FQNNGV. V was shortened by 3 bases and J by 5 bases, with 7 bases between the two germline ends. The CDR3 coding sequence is TGTGCCAGCAGCTTGGGCGGGTATGGCTACACCTTC. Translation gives CASSLGGYGYTF.

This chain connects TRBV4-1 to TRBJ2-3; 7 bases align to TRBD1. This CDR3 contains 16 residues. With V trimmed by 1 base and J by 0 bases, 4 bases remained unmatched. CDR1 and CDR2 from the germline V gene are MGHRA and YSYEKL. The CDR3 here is CASSQGDSSSTDTQYF. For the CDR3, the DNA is TGCGCCAGCAGCCAAGGGGACAGTTCTAGCACAGATACGCAGTATTTT.

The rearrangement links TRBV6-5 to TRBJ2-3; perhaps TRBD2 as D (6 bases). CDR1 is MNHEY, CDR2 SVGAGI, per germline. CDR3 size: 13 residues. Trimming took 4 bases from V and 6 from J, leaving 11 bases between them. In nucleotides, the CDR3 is TGTGCCAGCAGTTCGACTAGTATGGATACGCAGTATTTT. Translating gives CASSSTSMDTQYF.

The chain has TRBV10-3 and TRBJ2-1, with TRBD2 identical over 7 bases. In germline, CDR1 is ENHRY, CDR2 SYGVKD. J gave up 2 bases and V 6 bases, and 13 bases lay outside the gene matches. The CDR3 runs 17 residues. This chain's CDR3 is CAIRGGPTSIAYNEQFF. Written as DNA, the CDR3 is TGTGCCATCAGGGGGGGTCCGACTAGCATCGCCTACAATGAGCAGTTCTTC.

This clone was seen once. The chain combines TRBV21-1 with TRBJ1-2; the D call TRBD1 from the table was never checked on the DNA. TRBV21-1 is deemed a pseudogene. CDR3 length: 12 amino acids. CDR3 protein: CASSPSQGGYTF. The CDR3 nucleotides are TGTGCCAGCAGCCCAAGCCAGGGTGGCTACACCTTC.

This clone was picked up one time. CDR3: CASSLNPGDTQYF. CDR3 bases: TGTGCCAGCAGCCTAAACCCGGGAGATACGCAGTATTTT. This chain connects TRBV7-3 to TRBJ2-3; no firm D call. Germline CDR1 SGHTA, CDR2 FQGTGA. The V end lost 5 bases, the J end lost 5 bases, and 11 bases lay between the germline ends. The CDR3 totals 13 residues.

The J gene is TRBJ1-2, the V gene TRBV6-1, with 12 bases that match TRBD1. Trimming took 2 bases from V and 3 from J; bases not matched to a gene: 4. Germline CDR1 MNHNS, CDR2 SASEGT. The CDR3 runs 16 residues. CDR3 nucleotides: TGTGCCAGCAGTGAACGTTGGGACAGGGGGCACTATGGCTACACCTTC. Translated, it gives CASSERWDRGHYGYTF.

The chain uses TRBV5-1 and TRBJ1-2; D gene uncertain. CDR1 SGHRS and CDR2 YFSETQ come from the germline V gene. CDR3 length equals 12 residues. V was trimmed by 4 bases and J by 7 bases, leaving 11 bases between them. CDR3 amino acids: CASSVDGSGYTF. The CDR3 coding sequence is TGCGCCAGCAGCGTGGACGGTTCTGGCTACACCTTC.

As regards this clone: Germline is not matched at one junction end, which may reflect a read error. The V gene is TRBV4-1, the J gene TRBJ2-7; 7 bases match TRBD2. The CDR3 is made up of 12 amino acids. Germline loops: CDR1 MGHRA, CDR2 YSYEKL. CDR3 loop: CASSQEKRGLIF. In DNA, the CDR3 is TGCGCCAGCAGCCAAGAAAAGCGGGGCCTAATCTTC.

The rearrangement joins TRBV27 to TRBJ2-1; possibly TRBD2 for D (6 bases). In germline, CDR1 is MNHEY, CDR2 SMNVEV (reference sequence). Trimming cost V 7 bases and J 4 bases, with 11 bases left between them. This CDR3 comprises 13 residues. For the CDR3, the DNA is TGTGCCAGCACCCTGGGAGGATACAATGAGCAGTTCTTC. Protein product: CASTLGGYNEQFF.

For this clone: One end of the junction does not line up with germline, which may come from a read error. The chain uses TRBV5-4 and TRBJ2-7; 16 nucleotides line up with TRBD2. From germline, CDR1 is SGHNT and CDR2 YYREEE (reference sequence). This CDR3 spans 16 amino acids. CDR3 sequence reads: CASTLGLAGGAGEQYF. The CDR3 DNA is TGTGCCAGCACCTTGGGACTAGCGGGGGGGGCTGGCGAGCAGTACTTC.

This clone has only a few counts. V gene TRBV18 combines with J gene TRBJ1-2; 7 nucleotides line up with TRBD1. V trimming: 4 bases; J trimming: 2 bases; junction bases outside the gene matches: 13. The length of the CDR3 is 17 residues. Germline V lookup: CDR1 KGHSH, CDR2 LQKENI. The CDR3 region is CASSQRTGKAANYGYTF. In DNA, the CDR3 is TGTGCCAGCTCACAACGGACAGGAAAGGCGGCAAACTATGGCTACACCTTC.

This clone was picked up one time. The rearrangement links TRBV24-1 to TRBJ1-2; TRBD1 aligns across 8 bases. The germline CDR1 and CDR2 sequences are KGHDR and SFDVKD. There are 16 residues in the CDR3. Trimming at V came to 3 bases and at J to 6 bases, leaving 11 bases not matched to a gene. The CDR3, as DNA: TGTGCCACCAGTGATAAAAGAGGACAGGGCCCCCATGGCTACACCTTC. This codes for CATSDKRGQGPHGYTF.

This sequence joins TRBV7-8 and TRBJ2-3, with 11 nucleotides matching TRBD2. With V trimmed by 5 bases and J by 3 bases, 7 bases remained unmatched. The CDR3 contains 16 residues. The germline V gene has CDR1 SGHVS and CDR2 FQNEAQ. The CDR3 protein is CASSVSGGGRTDTQYF. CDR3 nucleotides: TGTGCCAGCAGCGTTAGCGGGGGGGGTAGGACAGATACGCAGTATTTT.

CDR3 sequence: CASSLRRELDEQFF. The CDR3 DNA sequence: TGTGCCAGCAGCTTGAGGCGGGAGCTCGATGAGCAGTTCTTC. The V and J genes are TRBV7-8 and TRBJ2-1, with TRBD2 matching 7 bases. Germline V gene sequence: CDR1 SGHVS, CDR2 FQNEAQ. This CDR3 region has 14 residues. The V segment lost 3 bases and the J segment 8 bases; nucleotides outside the gene matches: 7.

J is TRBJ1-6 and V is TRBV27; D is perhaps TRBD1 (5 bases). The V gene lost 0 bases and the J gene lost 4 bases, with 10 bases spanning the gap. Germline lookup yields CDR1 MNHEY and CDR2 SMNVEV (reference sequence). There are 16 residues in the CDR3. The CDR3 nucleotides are TGTGCCAGCAGTTTATCTGCCAGGGCGTATAATTCACCCCTCCACTTT. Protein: CASSLSARAYNSPLHF.

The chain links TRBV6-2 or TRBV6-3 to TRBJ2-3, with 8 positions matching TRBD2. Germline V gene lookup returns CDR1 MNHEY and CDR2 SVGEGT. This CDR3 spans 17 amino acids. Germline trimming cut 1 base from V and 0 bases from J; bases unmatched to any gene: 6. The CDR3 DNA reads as TGTGCCAGCAGTTACTACCTAGCGGGCGCTAGCACAGATACGCAGTATTTT. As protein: CASSYYLAGASTDTQYF.

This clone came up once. In DNA form, the CDR3 reads TGTGCCAGCAGCTTCGGGACTAGCGGGTACAATGAGCAGTTCTTC. Translation gives CASSFGTSGYNEQFF. The rearrangement links TRBV9 to TRBJ2-1; 12 positions match TRBD2. The germline V gene has CDR1 SGDLS and CDR2 YYNGEE. V dropped 4 bases and J dropped 4; count of bases not matched to a gene: 3. The CDR3 extends over 15 amino acids.

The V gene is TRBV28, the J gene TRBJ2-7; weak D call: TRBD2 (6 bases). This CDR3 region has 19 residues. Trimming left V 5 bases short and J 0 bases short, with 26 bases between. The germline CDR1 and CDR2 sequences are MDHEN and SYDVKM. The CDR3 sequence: CASSPRWPPPEGHSYEQYF. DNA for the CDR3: TGTGCCAGCAGTCCGAGGTGGCCACCTCCGGAGGGGCACTCCTACGAGCAGTACTTC.

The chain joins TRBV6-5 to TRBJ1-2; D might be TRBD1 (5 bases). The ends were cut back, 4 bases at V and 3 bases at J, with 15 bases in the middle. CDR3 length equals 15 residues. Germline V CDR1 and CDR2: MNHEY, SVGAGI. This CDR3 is CASSSPGTPYYGYTF. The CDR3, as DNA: TGTGCCAGCAGTTCCCCCGGGACTCCCTACTATGGCTACACCTTC.

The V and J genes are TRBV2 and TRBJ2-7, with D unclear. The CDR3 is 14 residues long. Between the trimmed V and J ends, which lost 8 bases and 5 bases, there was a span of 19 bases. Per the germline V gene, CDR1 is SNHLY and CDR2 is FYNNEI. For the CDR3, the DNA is TGTGCCAGCGTATTAGGCTTGGCTCGGGACGAGCAGTACTTC. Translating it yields CASVLGLARDEQYF.

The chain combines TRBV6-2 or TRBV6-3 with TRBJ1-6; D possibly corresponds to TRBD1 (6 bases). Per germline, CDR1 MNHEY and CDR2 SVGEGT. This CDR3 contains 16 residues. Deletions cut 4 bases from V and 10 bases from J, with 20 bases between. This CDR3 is CASSSFRGSRGSPLHF. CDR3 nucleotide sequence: TGTGCCAGCAGTTCCTTTAGAGGGTCGAGGGGGTCACCCCTCCACTTT.

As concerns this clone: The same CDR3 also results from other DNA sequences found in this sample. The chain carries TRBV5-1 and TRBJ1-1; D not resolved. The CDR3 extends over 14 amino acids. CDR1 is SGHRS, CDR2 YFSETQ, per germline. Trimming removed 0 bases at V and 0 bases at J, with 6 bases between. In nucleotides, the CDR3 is TGCGCCAGCAGCTTGGACAGTATGAACACTGAAGCTTTCTTT. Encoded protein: CASSLDSMNTEAFF.

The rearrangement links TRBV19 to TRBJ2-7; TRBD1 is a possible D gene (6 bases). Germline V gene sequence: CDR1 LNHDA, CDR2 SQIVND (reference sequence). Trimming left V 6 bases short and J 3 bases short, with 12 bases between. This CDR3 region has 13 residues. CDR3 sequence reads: CASSPGTLYEQYF. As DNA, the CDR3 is TGTGCCAGTAGCCCCGGGACACTCTACGAGCAGTACTTC.